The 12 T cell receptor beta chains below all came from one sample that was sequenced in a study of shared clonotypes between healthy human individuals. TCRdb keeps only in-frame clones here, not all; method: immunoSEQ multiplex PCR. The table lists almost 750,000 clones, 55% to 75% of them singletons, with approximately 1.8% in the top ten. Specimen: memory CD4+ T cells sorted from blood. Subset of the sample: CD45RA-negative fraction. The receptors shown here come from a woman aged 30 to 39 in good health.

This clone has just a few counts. As DNA, the CDR3 is TGTGCCTGGAGTGTAGAGGGGGCTGAAAAACTGTTTTTT. Residues: CAWSVEGAEKLFF. The V and J genes are TRBV30 and TRBJ1-4; 7 nucleotides match TRBD1. This CDR3 spans 13 amino acids. CDR1 and CDR2 from the germline V gene are GTSNPN and SVGIG (reference sequence). V lost 0 bases to trimming and J lost 7 bases; unmatched junction nucleotides: 2.

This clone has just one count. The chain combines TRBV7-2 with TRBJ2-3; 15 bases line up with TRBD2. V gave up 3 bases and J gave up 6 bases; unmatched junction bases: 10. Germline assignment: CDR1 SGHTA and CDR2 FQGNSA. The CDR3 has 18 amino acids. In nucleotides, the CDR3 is TGTGCCAGCAGCTTGGGCTGGACTAGCGGGAGGGCTTTCGATACGCAGTATTTT. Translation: CASSLGWTSGRAFDTQYF.

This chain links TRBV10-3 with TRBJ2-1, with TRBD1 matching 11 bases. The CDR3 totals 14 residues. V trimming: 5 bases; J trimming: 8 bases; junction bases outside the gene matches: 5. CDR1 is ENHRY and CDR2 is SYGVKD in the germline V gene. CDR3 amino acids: CAISHGQGAYEQFF. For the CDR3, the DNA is TGTGCCATCAGTCATGGACAGGGGGCGTATGAGCAGTTCTTC.

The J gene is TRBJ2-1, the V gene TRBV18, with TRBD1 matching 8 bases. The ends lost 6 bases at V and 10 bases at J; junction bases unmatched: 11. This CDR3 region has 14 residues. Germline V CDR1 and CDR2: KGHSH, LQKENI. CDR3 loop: CASSGTGRDQEQFF. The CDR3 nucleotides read TGTGCCAGCTCGGGGACAGGACGCGATCAAGAGCAGTTCTTC.

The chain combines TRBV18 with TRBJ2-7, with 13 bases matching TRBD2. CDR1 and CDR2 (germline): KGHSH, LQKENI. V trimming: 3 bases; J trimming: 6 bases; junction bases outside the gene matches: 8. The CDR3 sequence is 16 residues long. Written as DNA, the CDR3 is TGTGCCAGCTCACCGGGGACTAGCGGGGATGGGTCCGAGCAGTACTTC. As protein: CASSPGTSGDGSEQYF. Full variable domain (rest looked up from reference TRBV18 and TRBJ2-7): NAGVMQNPRHLVRRRGQEARLRCSPMKGHSHVYWYRQLPEEGLKFMVYLQKENIIDESGMPKERFSAEFPKEGPSILRIQQVVRGDSAAYFCASSPGTSGDGSEQYFGPGTRLTVT.

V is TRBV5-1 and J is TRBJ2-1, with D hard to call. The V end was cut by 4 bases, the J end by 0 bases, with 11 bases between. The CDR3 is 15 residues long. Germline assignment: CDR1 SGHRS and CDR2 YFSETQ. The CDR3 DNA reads TGCGCCAGCAGCGGTGATATTCTCTCCTACAATGAGCAGTTCTTC. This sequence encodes CASSGDILSYNEQFF.

In DNA form, the CDR3 reads TGTGCCAGTACTAATTCAGAGTCTTACACTGAAGCTTTCTTT. As protein: CASTNSESYTEAFF. The genes are TRBV19 and TRBJ1-1; D ambiguous. Germline CDR1 is LNHDA and CDR2 is SQIVND (reference sequence). Between the trimmed V and J ends, which lost 7 bases and 3 bases, there was a span of 15 bases. The CDR3 totals 14 residues.

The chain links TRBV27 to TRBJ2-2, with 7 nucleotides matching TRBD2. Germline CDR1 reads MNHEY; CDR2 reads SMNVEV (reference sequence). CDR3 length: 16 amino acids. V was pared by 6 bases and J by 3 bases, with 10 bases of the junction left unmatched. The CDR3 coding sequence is TGTGCCAGCAGCCCTCCTCTAGCGGATGACACCGGGGAGCTGTTTTTT. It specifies CASSPPLADDTGELFF.

The CDR3 is CSVATSGTNYNEQFF. CDR3 in DNA: TGCAGCGTTGCGACTAGCGGGACTAACTACAATGAGCAGTTCTTC. The rearrangement links TRBV29-1 to TRBJ2-1, with 11 bases that match TRBD2. Germline CDR1 reads SQVTM; CDR2 reads ANQGSEA. The CDR3 consists of 15 residues. With V trimmed by 4 bases and J by 3 bases, 5 bases remained unmatched.

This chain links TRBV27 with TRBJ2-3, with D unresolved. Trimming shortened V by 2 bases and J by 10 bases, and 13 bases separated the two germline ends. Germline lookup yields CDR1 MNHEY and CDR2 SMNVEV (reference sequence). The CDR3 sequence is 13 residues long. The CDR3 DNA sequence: TGTGCCAGCAGTTTAAGTCCCGGACGGGCGCAGTATTTT. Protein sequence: CASSLSPGRAQYF.

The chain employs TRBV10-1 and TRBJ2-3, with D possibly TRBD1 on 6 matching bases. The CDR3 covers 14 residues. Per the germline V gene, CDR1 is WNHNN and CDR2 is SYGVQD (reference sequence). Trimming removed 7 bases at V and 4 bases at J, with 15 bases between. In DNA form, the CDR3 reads TGCGCCAGCAAGGACAGTTCGTCGGCAGATACGCAGTATTTT. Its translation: CASKDSSSADTQYF.

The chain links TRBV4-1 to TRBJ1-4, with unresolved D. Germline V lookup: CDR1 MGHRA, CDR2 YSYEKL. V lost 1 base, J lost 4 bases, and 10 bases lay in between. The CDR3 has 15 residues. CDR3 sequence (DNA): TGCGCCAGCAGCCAAGGCCTCGGAGATAATGAAAAACTGTTTTTT. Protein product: CASSQGLGDNEKLFF.